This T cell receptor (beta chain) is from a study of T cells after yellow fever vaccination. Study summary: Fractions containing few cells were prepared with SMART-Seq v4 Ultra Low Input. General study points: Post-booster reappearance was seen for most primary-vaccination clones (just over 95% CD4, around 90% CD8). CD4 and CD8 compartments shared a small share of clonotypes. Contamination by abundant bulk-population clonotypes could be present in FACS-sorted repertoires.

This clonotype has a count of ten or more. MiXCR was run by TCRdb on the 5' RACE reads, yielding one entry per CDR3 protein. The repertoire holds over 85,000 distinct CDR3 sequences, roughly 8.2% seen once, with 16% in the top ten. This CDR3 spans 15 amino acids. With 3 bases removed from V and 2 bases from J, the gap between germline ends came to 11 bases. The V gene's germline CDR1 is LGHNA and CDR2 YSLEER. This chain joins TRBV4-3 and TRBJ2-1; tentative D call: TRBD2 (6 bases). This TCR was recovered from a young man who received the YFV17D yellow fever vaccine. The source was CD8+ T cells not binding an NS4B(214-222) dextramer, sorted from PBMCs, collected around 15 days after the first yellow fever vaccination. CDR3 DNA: TGCGCCAGCAGCCAGAAGGGAGGAGCCTACAATGAGCAGTTCTTC. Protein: CASSQKGGAYNEQFF.